This passage covers 18 T cell receptor beta chains from one sample sequenced in a study of T-cell memory formation after mild COVID-19. TCRdb processed the 5' RACE reads anew with MiXCR; each CDR3 protein has one entry. Of 350,000 or so distinct CDR3 sequences in the sample, under 15% are singletons; the top ten hold roughly a fifth. The specimen sequenced was PBMCs or a T cell subset sorted from them (not recorded which). The receptor source for this set is a man between 18 and 35 years old who had mild COVID-19 (a few samples of this study predate the infection). Cell type and time point are not known.

This clonotype was recorded at least ten times. Here the CDR3 reads CASSKQGGTHEQYV. DNA of the CDR3: TGTGCCAGCAGTAAACAGGGAGGAACGCATGAGCAGTACGTC. The rearrangement joins TRBV6-1 to TRBJ2-7; D is perhaps TRBD1 or TRBD2 (6 bases each). The length of the CDR3 is 14 residues. Germline lookup yields CDR1 MNHNS and CDR2 SASEGT. Trimming removed 5 bases from V and 7 bases from J, with 18 bases in between.

This clonotype was counted only a few times. The chain combines TRBV12-3 or TRBV12-4 with TRBJ1-2; D is unclear. V lost 7 bases and J lost 8, with 17 bases in between. This CDR3 region has 13 residues. CDR3 region: CASTQGSRMGYTF. For the CDR3, the DNA is TGTGCCAGCACCCAAGGGTCAAGGATGGGCTACACCTTC.

The CDR3 sequence is CASSWDRGLNTEAFF. DNA of the CDR3: TGTGCCAGCAGTTGGGACAGGGGGCTTAACACTGAAGCTTTCTTT. The rearrangement uses TRBV6-5 and TRBJ1-1, with 12 bases identical to TRBD1. Germline assignment: CDR1 MNHEY and CDR2 SVGAGI. V shed 4 bases, J shed 2 bases, and the junction held 2 bases outside the gene matches. The CDR3 length is 15 residues.

The chain has TRBV28 and TRBJ2-7; either TRBD1 or TRBD2 may fit D (6 bases each). Germline V gene data show CDR1 as MDHEN and CDR2 as SYDVKM. V lost 4 bases, J lost 4 bases, and 23 bases lay in between. This CDR3 has 17 residues. The CDR3 is CASSSPTEGHRSYEQYV. The DNA of the CDR3 is TGTGCCAGCAGTTCGCCGACGGAGGGACACAGGTCATACGAGCAGTACGTC.

This chain uses TRBV7-2 with TRBJ2-7; D remains ambiguous. The germline gives CDR1 SGHTA, CDR2 FQGNSA. Trimming removed 5 bases at V and 3 bases at J, with 11 bases between. The CDR3 is 13 residues long. The CDR3 protein is CASSPGPYYEQYF. The CDR3 DNA reads TGTGCCAGCAGCCCCGGGCCTTACTACGAGCAGTACTTC.

The chain uses TRBV20-1 and TRBJ1-2; D call uncertain. Germline CDR1 is DFQATT and CDR2 is SNEGSKA (reference sequence). V gave up 0 bases and J gave up 8 bases, with 13 bases separating them. The CDR3 has 13 amino acids. The CDR3 region is CSARDFGFGGYTF. CDR3 nucleotides: TGCAGTGCTAGAGATTTCGGTTTTGGGGGCTACACCTTC.

V usage is TRBV20-1 and J usage is TRBJ2-7; D not resolved. The ends were cut back, 7 bases at V and 4 bases at J, with 14 bases in the middle. Germline V lookup: CDR1 DFQATT, CDR2 SNEGSKA (reference sequence). This CDR3 has 12 amino acids. The CDR3 spells CSDPWRLYEQYV. The CDR3 DNA sequence: TGCAGTGATCCCTGGCGGCTGTACGAGCAGTACGTC.

This clonotype was observed at least ten times. The chain couples TRBV18 to TRBJ2-2; the D gene could be TRBD1 or TRBD2 (5 bases each). The CDR3 is 17 amino acids. V was trimmed by 3 bases and J by 7 bases, leaving 21 bases between them. Germline V gives CDR1 KGHSH, CDR2 LQKENI. The CDR3, as DNA: TGTGCCAGCTCACCTAACGACATCGGGGCTTTGGTCGGGGAGCTGTTTTTT. Protein sequence: CASSPNDIGALVGELFF.

This clonotype has only a few counts. This sequence joins TRBV7-8 and TRBJ1-5; 7 nucleotides line up with TRBD1. The V and J ends lost 5 bases and 1 base, in that order; junction bases with no gene match: 11. Per the germline V gene, CDR1 is SGHVS and CDR2 is FQNEAQ. CDR3 size: 17 residues. CDR3 nucleotides: TGTGCCAGCAGCCGTACAGGGGTTAGTGGGAGCAATCAGCCCCAGCATTTT. This codes for CASSRTGVSGSNQPQHF.

The chain has TRBV6-5 and TRBJ1-2; D unclear. The V gene lost 6 bases and the J gene lost 6 bases, with 11 bases spanning the gap. The CDR3 length is 12 residues. Germline V gene lookup returns CDR1 MNHEY and CDR2 SVGAGI. The CDR3 loop is CASSSFKNGYTF. The CDR3 DNA sequence: TGTGCCAGCAGCTCATTCAAGAATGGCTACACCTTC.

The V gene is TRBV5-4, the J gene TRBJ2-5, with 8 bases lining up with TRBD1. Germline values: CDR1 SGHNT, CDR2 YYREEE (reference sequence). The trim removed 6 bases at V and 1 base at J, leaving 8 bases unmatched. The length of the CDR3 is 15 residues. The CDR3 is CASNSGTGLQETQYF. The DNA of the CDR3 is TGTGCCAGCAATTCCGGGACAGGACTCCAAGAGACCCAGTACTTC.

The CDR3 loop reads CASSKTRSSYEQYV. The CDR3 region has the DNA TGTGCCAGCAGCAAAACTCGCAGCTCCTACGAGCAGTACGTC. The chain is built from TRBV21-1 and TRBJ2-7. TRBV21-1 is given as a pseudogene. This CDR3 comprises 14 residues.

V and J are TRBV12-3 or TRBV12-4 and TRBJ2-2; D may be TRBD1 or TRBD2 (6 bases each). The CDR3 has 16 residues. Between the trimmed V and J ends, which lost 6 bases and 5 bases, there was a span of 19 bases. DNA of the CDR3: TGTGCCAGCAGCCCCCTGCCGGGGGCGATGACCGGGGAGCTGTTTTTT. As protein: CASSPLPGAMTGELFF.

This clonotype occurred a few times. J is TRBJ2-4 and V is TRBV23-1, with D perhaps TRBD2 (7 bases). TRBV23-1 is classed as an ORF, of uncertain function. The CDR3 spans 20 residues. Between the trimmed V and J ends, which lost 4 bases and 1 base, there was a span of 26 bases. CDR3 residues: CASSPPGGQILYFAKNIQYF. DNA of the CDR3: TGCGCCAGCAGTCCCCCGGGGGGACAAATCCTTTATTTCGCCAAAAACATTCAGTACTTC.

The chain combines TRBV5-1 with TRBJ1-1; the D gene is possibly TRBD1 (5 bases). CDR3 length: 14 residues. V lost 2 bases and J lost 4, with 12 bases in between. The V gene's germline CDR1 is SGHRS and CDR2 YFSETQ. The CDR3 DNA is TGCGCCAGCAGCTTTGCAGGGAGCGGCACTGAAGCTTTCTTT. Its protein product is CASSFAGSGTEAFF.

The chain has TRBV4-1 and TRBJ2-5; D is undetermined. CDR3 size: 15 residues. V lost 4 bases and J 2 bases, leaving 14 bases between the germline ends. Germline lookup yields CDR1 MGHRA and CDR2 YSYEKL. CDR3: CASSPRFGGQETQYF. Written as DNA, the CDR3 is TGCGCCAGCAGCCCCAGATTCGGTGGACAAGAGACCCAGTACTTC.

The chain has TRBV12-3 or TRBV12-4 and TRBJ2-5, with 9 bases identical to TRBD1. The V and J ends lost 3 bases and 4 bases, in that order; junction bases with no gene match: 6. The CDR3 is made up of 15 amino acids. The CDR3 protein is CASSLGQGKSETQYF. DNA for the CDR3: TGTGCCAGCAGTTTGGGACAGGGAAAATCAGAGACCCAGTACTTC.

This clonotype showed up just a few times. The J gene is TRBJ2-3, the V gene TRBV7-9; 8 nucleotides agree with TRBD2. Germline assignment: CDR1 SEHNR and CDR2 FQNEAQ (reference sequence). This CDR3 has 15 residues. V lost 5 bases and J lost 1; bases outside the gene matches: 5. The CDR3 coding sequence is TGTGCCAGCAGCCCGGGAGGGGTCGGCACAGATACGCAGTATTTT. Encoded protein: CASSPGGVGTDTQYF.